Presented here are 30 T cell receptor beta chains from one specimen sequenced in a study of naive and memory T cell subsets. Study-wide points: Possibly reflecting memory cells re-expressing CD45RA, a few larger clonotypes occurred in naive repertoires, especially CD8.

Both TRBC1 and TRBC2 were covered by a beta constant-region primer of two equimolar oligonucleotides. Ligated cDNA was amplified by four rounds of PCR with nested alpha and beta constant-region primers and SP2. MiXCR, run by TCRdb on the UMI-ligation and nested PCR reads, gives a single entry per CDR3 protein. The top ten clones hold roughly 0.1% of a sample with 150,000 or so distinct CDR3 sequences, approximately 24% of them seen once. What these receptors recognize is not known. Material for sequencing was naive CD4+ T cells from blood. Every receptor here comes from a human donor in good health.

V usage is TRBV28 and J usage is TRBJ1-3; 8 bases are shared with TRBD1. V was clipped by 5 bases and J by 8 bases; unmatched bases: 8. CDR1 is MDHEN and CDR2 is SYDVKM in the germline V gene. The CDR3 contains 14 residues. The CDR3 is CASSPPGQGYTIYF. The CDR3 DNA follows: TGTGCCAGCAGTCCTCCCGGACAGGGCTACACCATATATTTT. Combining the CDR3 with reference TRBV28 and TRBJ1-3 gives the whole variable domain DVKVTQSSRYLVKRTGEKVFLECVQDMDHENMFWYRQDPGLGLRLIYFSYDVKMKEKGDIPEGYSVSREKKERFSLILESASTNQTSMYLCASSPPGQGYTIYFGEGSWLTVV.

The chain has TRBV5-1 and TRBJ2-1; 9 nucleotides line up with TRBD1. V lost 4 bases and J lost 7; bases outside the gene matches: 12. Germline CDR1 reads SGHRS; CDR2 reads YFSETQ. The CDR3 covers 16 residues. The CDR3 here is CASSPSLGQGGNEQFF. CDR3 nucleotide sequence: TGCGCCAGCAGCCCCAGTCTGGGACAGGGAGGTAATGAGCAGTTCTTC.

There are a few counts of this clonotype. The rearrangement joins TRBV14 to TRBJ2-1; D unresolved. The V gene's germline CDR1 is SGHDN and CDR2 FVKESK. V lost 0 bases to trimming and J lost 9 bases, with 3 bases between them. The CDR3 runs to 11 residues. DNA of the CDR3: TGTGCCAGCAGCCAAGAGGCTGAGCAGTTCTTC. Its protein is CASSQEAEQFF.

The chain carries TRBV20-1 and TRBJ2-1; D is undetermined. V shed 0 bases and J shed 1 base, with 13 bases lying between them. In germline, CDR1 is DFQATT, CDR2 SNEGSKA (reference sequence). CDR3 length equals 16 residues. The CDR3 spells CSARDLVGVSYNEQFF. The CDR3 DNA reads TGCAGTGCTAGAGATCTGGTGGGCGTGTCCTACAATGAGCAGTTCTTC.

This clonotype was observed at least ten times. This chain links TRBV6-1 with TRBJ1-5; D uncertain. V lost 1 base and J 7 bases, leaving 8 bases between the germline ends. Germline V gene data show CDR1 as MNHNS and CDR2 as SASEGT. This CDR3 is 13 amino acids long. The CDR3 bases are TGTGCCAGCAGTGAAGGGTATCGACAGCCCCAGCATTTT. Encoded protein: CASSEGYRQPQHF.

Details on this clonotype: This may be a read error, as it is one base from a much larger clone. The chain carries TRBV20-1 and TRBJ1-2; D unresolved. This CDR3 region has 12 residues. The V end was cut by 5 bases, the J end by 2 bases, with 9 bases between. Germline CDR1 and CDR2: DFQATT and SNEGSKA (reference sequence). The CDR3 nucleotides read TGCAGTGCTCGTGGGGTCAACTATGGCTACACCTTC. It specifies CSARGVNYGYTF.

The chain couples TRBV7-9 to TRBJ1-1; D not certain. V was clipped by 2 bases and J by 0 bases, with 7 bases between them. CDR3 length equals 14 residues. Germline-derived CDR1 and CDR2 are SEHNR and FQNEAQ (reference sequence). CDR3 sequence reads: CASSLREVNTEAFF. CDR3 in DNA: TGTGCCAGCAGCTTAAGGGAAGTGAACACTGAAGCTTTCTTT.

This clonotype was detected only a few times. The DNA of the CDR3 is TGTGCTAGTGGTATCTCTCTGCAGAAACGGAGCAATTCACCCCTCCACTTT. Its protein product is CASGISLQKRSNSPLHF. V and J are TRBV12-5 and TRBJ1-6; D ambiguous. From germline, CDR1 is LGHNT and CDR2 FRNRAP. Trimming pared 5 bases from V and 7 bases from J, leaving 21 bases between. The CDR3 length is 17 residues.

This clonotype has ten or more counts. CDR3 nucleotide sequence: TGTGCCAGCAGCTTGAGGACAGGGTATTACCCCTCCTACGAGCAGTACTTC. Translated, it gives CASSLRTGYYPSYEQYF. The chain links TRBV5-6 to TRBJ2-7; 8 bases map to TRBD1. CDR1 and CDR2 (germline): SGHDT, YYEEEE. V lost 1 base, J lost 0 bases, and 9 bases stayed unmatched. The CDR3 covers 17 residues.

There are a few counts of this clonotype. The rearrangement links TRBV18 to TRBJ2-7; a possible D gene is TRBD1 (6 bases). V was pared by 3 bases and J by 3 bases, with 9 bases between. CDR3 length: 13 amino acids. CDR1 and CDR2 from the germline V gene are KGHSH and LQKENI. CDR3 in amino acids: CASSPRTVYEQYF. The CDR3 DNA follows: TGTGCCAGCTCACCCCGGACAGTCTACGAGCAGTACTTC.

Here the CDR3 DNA reads TGTGCCAGCAGTTTAGGACTACTTGCCTACGAGCAGTACTTC. Amino acids: CASSLGLLAYEQYF. The chain carries TRBV12-3 or TRBV12-4 and TRBJ2-7; tentatively, D is TRBD2 (5 bases). The germline V and J ends were trimmed by 1 base and 2 bases, with 9 bases remaining between them. CDR3 size: 14 residues.

This clonotype occurred many times. The V gene is TRBV29-1, the J gene TRBJ2-7, with 8 bases identical to TRBD1. The CDR3 totals 13 residues. Looked up from germline, CDR1 is SQVTM and CDR2 is ANQGSEA. The junction had 6 bases not matched to a gene; V was cut back by 5 bases and J by 3 bases. CDR3 coding DNA: TGCAGCGTTTGGACAGGGATCGGCTACGAGCAGTACTTC. This sequence encodes CSVWTGIGYEQYF.

V is TRBV5-6 and J is TRBJ2-5; unclear D gene. This CDR3 has 13 amino acids. Per germline, CDR1 SGHDT and CDR2 YYEEEE. Between the trimmed V and J ends, which lost 3 bases and 7 bases, there was a span of 13 bases. CDR3: CASSSDSRGTQYF. CDR3 sequence (DNA): TGTGCCAGCAGCTCTGACTCCCGCGGGACCCAGTACTTC.

In its sample, this clonotype was seen many times. The rearrangement links TRBV25-1 to TRBJ2-7, with unresolved D. The CDR3 has 12 amino acids. Germline lookup yields CDR1 MGHDK and CDR2 SYGVNS. Between the trimmed V and J ends, which lost 2 bases and 5 bases, there was a span of 7 bases. The CDR3 coding sequence is TGTGCCAGCAGTGAAAAGGTGAACGAGCAGTACTTC. Translating it yields CASSEKVNEQYF.

This chain links TRBV6-6 with TRBJ1-1; D remains unclear. The CDR3 totals 12 residues. The germline CDR1 and CDR2 sequences are MNHNY and SVGAGI (reference sequence). V lost 5 bases, J lost 4 bases, and 8 bases lay in between. This CDR3 is CASSGGGTEAFF. In nucleotides, the CDR3 is TGTGCCAGCAGTGGAGGAGGCACTGAAGCTTTCTTT.

The DNA for the CDR3 is TGTGCCAGCAGTCCCCTTGGGAGCAATCAGCCCCAGCATTTT. Protein: CASSPLGSNQPQHF. This chain joins TRBV25-1 and TRBJ1-5, with D uncertain. Germline CDR1 is MGHDK and CDR2 is SYGVNS. This CDR3 has 14 amino acids. Trimming stripped 5 bases from V and 1 base from J, with 9 bases between.

The genes are TRBV20-1 and TRBJ1-2, with 7 positions matching TRBD1. Germline loops: CDR1 DFQATT, CDR2 SNEGSKA (reference sequence). The ends lost 1 base at V and 4 bases at J; junction bases unmatched: 9. The CDR3 length is 15 residues. The CDR3 is CSARGSLGQSYGYTF. The CDR3 DNA is TGCAGTGCTAGAGGTTCTTTGGGACAGTCCTATGGCTACACCTTC.

This clonotype was seen repeatedly, ten times or more. The J gene is TRBJ2-5, the V gene TRBV7-3; D gene uncertain. The CDR3 is 13 residues long. Germline CDR1 is SGHTA and CDR2 is FQGTGA. V was cut by 6 bases and J by 7 bases, with 15 bases left in between. DNA of the CDR3: TGTGCCAGCAGTTTTTCGAGTTCTGCGACCCAGTACTTC. Amino acid sequence: CASSFSSSATQYF.

V and J are TRBV5-1 and TRBJ1-4; 7 bases align to TRBD1. This CDR3 has 16 amino acids. The trim removed 2 bases at V and 0 bases at J, leaving 4 bases unmatched. From germline, CDR1 is SGHRS and CDR2 YFSETQ. The CDR3 nucleotides read TGCGCCAGCAGCTTTGGACAGGCAGCAACTAATGAAAAACTGTTTTTT. Translation gives CASSFGQAATNEKLFF.

This clonotype was seen many times. This chain connects TRBV20-1 to TRBJ2-7; 16 bases are a match to TRBD2. Germline V gene sequence: CDR1 DFQATT, CDR2 SNEGSKA (reference sequence). With V trimmed by 6 bases and J by 1 base, 3 bases remained unmatched. The CDR3 sequence is 15 residues long. CDR3 in amino acids: CSAPGLAGGSYEQYF. Written as DNA, the CDR3 is TGCAGTGCCCCGGGACTAGCGGGAGGGTCCTACGAGCAGTACTTC.

Here the CDR3 reads CASTGGASWNTEAFF. The CDR3 coding sequence is TGTGCCAGCACAGGGGGCGCGTCATGGAACACTGAAGCTTTCTTT. The rearrangement uses TRBV6-6 and TRBJ1-1; TRBD1 aligns across 8 bases. The V and J ends lost 7 bases and 1 base, in that order; junction bases with no gene match: 8. The CDR3 contains 15 residues. CDR1 and CDR2 from the germline V gene are MNHNY and SVGAGI (reference sequence).

This clonotype was detected only a few times. V is TRBV29-1 and J is TRBJ2-1, with D tentatively TRBD2 (6 bases). The germline gives CDR1 SQVTM, CDR2 ANQGSEA. CDR3 length equals 15 residues. Trimming cost V 4 bases and J 6 bases, with 19 bases left between them. The CDR3 coding sequence is TGCAGCGTTGTGTCTCGGGGGAAGGACTCCAATGAGCAGTTCTTC. Its translation: CSVVSRGKDSNEQFF.

This clonotype was counted between two and nine times. The rearrangement links TRBV7-9 to TRBJ2-1; TRBD2 matches at 12 bases. Trimming cost V 2 bases and J 3 bases; bases outside gene matches: 5. CDR3 length: 17 residues. The V gene's germline CDR1 is SEHNR and CDR2 FQNEAQ (reference sequence). CDR3 bases: TGTGCCAGCAGCTTAACACTAGCGGGGGGACGCTACAATGAGCAGTTCTTC. Protein sequence: CASSLTLAGGRYNEQFF.

The chain links TRBV6-6 to TRBJ1-2; D gene unclear. Trimming stripped 0 bases from V and 8 bases from J, with 25 bases between. The CDR3 runs to 18 residues. Germline V gene lookup returns CDR1 MNHNY and CDR2 SVGAGI (reference sequence). Here the CDR3 reads CASSYSFVPQAGGYGYTF. The DNA of the CDR3 is TGTGCCAGCAGTTACTCTTTCGTTCCCCAGGCGGGCGGCTACGGCTACACCTTC.

This clonotype has a handful of counts. The junction departs from the called germline gene at one end, perhaps through a read error. The V call is TRBV29-1, the J call TRBJ2-1, with TRBD2 identical over 14 bases. In germline, CDR1 is SQVTM, CDR2 ANQGSEA. The CDR3 spans 13 residues. This CDR3 reads CSVEGVTSGRGFF. In nucleotides, the CDR3 is TGCAGCGTCGAAGGGGTGACTAGCGGGAGGGGGTTCTTC.

V is TRBV9 and J is TRBJ2-1; weak D call: TRBD1 (5 bases). This CDR3 is built from 14 residues. Germline CDR1 and CDR2: SGDLS and YYNGEE. V lost 0 bases and J lost 5, with 9 bases in between. CDR3 nucleotide sequence: TGTGCCAGCAGCGTAGCCCCGACAGACAATGAGCAGTTCTTC. It is translated as CASSVAPTDNEQFF.

This clonotype was seen repeatedly, ten times or more. The rearrangement links TRBV6-6 to TRBJ1-5; perhaps TRBD1 as D (5 bases). Trimming shortened V by 7 bases and J by 3 bases, and 28 bases separated the two germline ends. CDR1 is MNHNY, CDR2 SVGAGI, per germline (reference sequence). The length of the CDR3 is 19 residues. This CDR3 reads CASKGVSLPPQTINQPQHF. The CDR3 bases are TGTGCCAGCAAAGGGGTCTCACTACCCCCACAAACAATCAATCAGCCCCAGCATTTT.

The chain uses TRBV28 and TRBJ2-1, with 13 nucleotides matching TRBD2. Trimming removed 3 bases from V and 9 bases from J; junction bases left unmatched: 2. CDR3 length equals 14 residues. Germline V gene sequence: CDR1 MDHEN, CDR2 SYDVKM. In DNA form, the CDR3 reads TGTGCCAGCAGTTTCTGGACTAGCGGGAGTGAGCAGTTCTTC. Protein: CASSFWTSGSEQFF.

This clonotype has at least ten counts. The V gene is TRBV19, the J gene TRBJ2-7; 7 nucleotides align to TRBD1. The CDR3 consists of 16 residues. Germline loops: CDR1 LNHDA, CDR2 SQIVND (reference sequence). V trimming: 5 bases; J trimming: 4 bases; junction bases outside the gene matches: 14. The CDR3, as DNA: TGTGCCAGTAGTTCGAGACGACAGGGACGATCGTACGAGCAGTACTTC. Translated: CASSSRRQGRSYEQYF.

This clonotype was recorded many times. The rearrangement joins TRBV12-3 or TRBV12-4 to TRBJ1-1; D unclear. CDR3 size: 14 residues. The V and J ends lost 1 base and 4 bases respectively, with 10 bases between them. The CDR3 DNA reads TGTGCCAGCAGTTTAGTCGTCAGGAGCACTGAAGCTTTCTTT. Protein: CASSLVVRSTEAFF.